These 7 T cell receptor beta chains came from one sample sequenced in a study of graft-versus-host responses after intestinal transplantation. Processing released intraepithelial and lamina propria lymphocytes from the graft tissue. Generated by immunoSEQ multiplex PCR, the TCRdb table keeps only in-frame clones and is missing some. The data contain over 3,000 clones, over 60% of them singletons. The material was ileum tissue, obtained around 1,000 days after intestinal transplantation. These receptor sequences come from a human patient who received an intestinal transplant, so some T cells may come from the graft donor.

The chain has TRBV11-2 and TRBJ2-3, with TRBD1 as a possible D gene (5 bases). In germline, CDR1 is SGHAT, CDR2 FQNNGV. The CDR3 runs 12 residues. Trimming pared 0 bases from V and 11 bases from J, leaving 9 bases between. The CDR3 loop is CASSLDDTGQYF. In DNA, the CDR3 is TGTGCCAGCAGCTTAGATGATACAGGGCAGTATTTT.

CDR3 in amino acids: CASSEPIRYEQYF. The CDR3 coding sequence is TGTGCCAGCAGTGAACCCATAAGATACGAGCAGTACTTC. This chain uses TRBV6-1 with TRBJ2-7, with D unresolved. There are 13 residues in the CDR3. The germline V gene has CDR1 MNHNS and CDR2 SASEGT. Trimming removed 2 bases at V and 4 bases at J, with 9 bases between.

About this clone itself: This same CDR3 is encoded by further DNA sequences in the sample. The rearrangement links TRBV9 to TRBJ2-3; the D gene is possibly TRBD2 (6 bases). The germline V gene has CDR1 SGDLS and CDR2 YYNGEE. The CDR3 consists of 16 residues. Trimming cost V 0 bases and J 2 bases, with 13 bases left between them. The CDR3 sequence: CASSVVLAGTTDTQYF. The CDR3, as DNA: TGTGCCAGCAGCGTAGTACTGGCGGGGACCACAGATACGCAGTATTTT. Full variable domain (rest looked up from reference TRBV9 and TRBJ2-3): DSGVTQTPKHLITATGQRVTLRCSPRSGDLSVYWYQQSLDQGLQFLIQYYNGEERAKGNILERFSAQQFPDLHSELNLSSLELGDSALYFCASSVVLAGTTDTQYFGPGTRLTVL.

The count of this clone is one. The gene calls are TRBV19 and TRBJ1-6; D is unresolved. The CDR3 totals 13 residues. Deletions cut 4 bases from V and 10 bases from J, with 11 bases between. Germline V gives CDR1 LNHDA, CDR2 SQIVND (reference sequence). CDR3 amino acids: CASSTPLGSPLHF. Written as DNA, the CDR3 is TGTGCCAGTAGTACACCCCTAGGGTCACCCCTCCACTTT.

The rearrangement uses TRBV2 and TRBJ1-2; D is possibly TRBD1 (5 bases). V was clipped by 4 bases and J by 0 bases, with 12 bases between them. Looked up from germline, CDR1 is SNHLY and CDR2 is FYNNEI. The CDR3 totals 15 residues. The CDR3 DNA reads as TGTGCCAGCAGTGCAACCGGGACCACTAACTATGGCTACACCTTC. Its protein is CASSATGTTNYGYTF. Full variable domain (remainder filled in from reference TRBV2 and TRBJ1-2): EPEVTQTPSHQVTQMGQEVILRCVPISNHLYFYWYRQILGQKVEFLVSFYNNEISEKSEIFDDQFSVERPDGSNFTLKIRSTKLEDSAMYFCASSATGTTNYGYTFGSGTRLTVV.

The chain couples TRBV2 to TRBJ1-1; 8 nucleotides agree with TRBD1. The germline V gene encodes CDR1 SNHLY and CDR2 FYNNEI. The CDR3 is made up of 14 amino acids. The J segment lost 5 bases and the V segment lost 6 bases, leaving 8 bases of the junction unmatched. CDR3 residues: CASRGQGAVTEAFF. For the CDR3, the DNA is TGTGCCAGCAGGGGCCAGGGGGCGGTAACTGAAGCTTTCTTT.

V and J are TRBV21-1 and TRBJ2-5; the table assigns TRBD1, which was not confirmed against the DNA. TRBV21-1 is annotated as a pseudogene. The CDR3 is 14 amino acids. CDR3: CASSKCQGEETQYF. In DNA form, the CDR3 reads TGTGCCAGCAGCAAATGCCAGGGTGAGGAGACCCAGTACTTC.